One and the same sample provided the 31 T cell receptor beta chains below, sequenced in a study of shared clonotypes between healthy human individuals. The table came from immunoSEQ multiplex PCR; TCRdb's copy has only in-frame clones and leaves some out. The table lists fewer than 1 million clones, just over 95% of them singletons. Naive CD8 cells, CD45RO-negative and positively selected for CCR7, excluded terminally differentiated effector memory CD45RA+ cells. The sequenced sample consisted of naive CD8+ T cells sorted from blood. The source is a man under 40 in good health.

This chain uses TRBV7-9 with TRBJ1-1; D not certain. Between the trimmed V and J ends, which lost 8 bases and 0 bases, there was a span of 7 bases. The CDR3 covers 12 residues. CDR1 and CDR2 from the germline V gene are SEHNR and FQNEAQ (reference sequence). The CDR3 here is CASEQLNTEAFF. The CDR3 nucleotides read TGTGCCAGCGAACAGCTGAACACTGAAGCTTTCTTT.

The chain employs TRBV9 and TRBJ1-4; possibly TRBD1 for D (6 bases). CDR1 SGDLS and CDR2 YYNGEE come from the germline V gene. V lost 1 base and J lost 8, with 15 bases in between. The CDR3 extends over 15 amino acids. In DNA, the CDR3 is TGTGCCAGCAGCGTATCGGGCAGGGGAGGGGAAAAACTGTTTTTT. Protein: CASSVSGRGGEKLFF.

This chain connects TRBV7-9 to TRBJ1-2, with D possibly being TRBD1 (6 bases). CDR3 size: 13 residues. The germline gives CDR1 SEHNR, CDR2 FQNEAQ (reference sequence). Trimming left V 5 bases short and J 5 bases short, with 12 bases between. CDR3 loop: CASSKDRRYGYTF. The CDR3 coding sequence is TGTGCCAGCAGCAAAGACAGGCGGTATGGCTACACCTTC. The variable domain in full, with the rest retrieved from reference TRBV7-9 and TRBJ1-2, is DTGVSQNPRHKITKRGQNVTFRCDPISEHNRLYWYRQTLGQGPEFLTYFQNEAQLEKSRLLSDRFSAERPKGSFSTLEIQRTEQGDSAMYLCASSKDRRYGYTFGSGTRLTVV.

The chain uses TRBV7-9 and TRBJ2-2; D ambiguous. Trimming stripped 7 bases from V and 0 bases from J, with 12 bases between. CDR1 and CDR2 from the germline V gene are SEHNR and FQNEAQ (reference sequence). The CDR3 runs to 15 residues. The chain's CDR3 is CASTDDKPNTGELFF. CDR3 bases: TGTGCCAGCACCGACGACAAACCGAACACCGGGGAGCTGTTTTTT.

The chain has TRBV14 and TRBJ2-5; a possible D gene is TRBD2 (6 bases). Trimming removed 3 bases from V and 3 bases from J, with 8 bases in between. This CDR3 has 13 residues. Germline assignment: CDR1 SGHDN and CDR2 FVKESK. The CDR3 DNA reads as TGTGCCAGCAGCCACTGGGAGGAAGAGACCCAGTACTTC. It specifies CASSHWEEETQYF.

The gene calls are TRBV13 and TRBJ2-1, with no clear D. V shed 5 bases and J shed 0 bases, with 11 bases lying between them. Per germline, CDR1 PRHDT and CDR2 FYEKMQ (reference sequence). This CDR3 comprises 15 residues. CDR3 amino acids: CASSTDPSSYNEQFF. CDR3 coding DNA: TGTGCCAGCAGCACGGACCCGAGCTCCTACAATGAGCAGTTCTTC.

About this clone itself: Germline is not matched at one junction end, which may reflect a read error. The CDR3 coding sequence is TGTGCCAGCAGCGTAGGGACTAGCGGGAGTACAGATACGCAGTATTTT. It codes for CASSVGTSGSTDTQYF. The chain uses TRBV13 and TRBJ2-3; 14 bases fit TRBD2. The CDR3 has 16 residues. CDR1 PRHDT and CDR2 FYEKMQ come from the germline V gene (reference sequence). Variable domain in full (rest from reference TRBV13 and TRBJ2-3): AAGVIQSPRHLIKEKRETATLKCYPIPRHDTVYWYQQGPGQDPQFLISFYEKMQSDKGSIPDRFSAQQFSDYHSELNMSSLELGDSALYFCASSVGTSGSTDTQYFGPGTRLTVL.

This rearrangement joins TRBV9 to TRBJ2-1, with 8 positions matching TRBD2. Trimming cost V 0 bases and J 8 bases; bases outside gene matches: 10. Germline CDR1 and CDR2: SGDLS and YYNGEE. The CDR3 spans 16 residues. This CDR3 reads CASSVEGAGGSDEQFF. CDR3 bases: TGTGCCAGCAGCGTAGAAGGGGCGGGAGGTTCAGATGAGCAGTTCTTC.

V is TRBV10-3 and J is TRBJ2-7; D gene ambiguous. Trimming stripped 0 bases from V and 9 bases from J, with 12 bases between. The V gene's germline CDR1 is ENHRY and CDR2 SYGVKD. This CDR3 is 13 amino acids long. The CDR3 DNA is TGTGCCATCAGTGAGTCTCCTGATAATGGGCAGTACTTC. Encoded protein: CAISESPDNGQYF.

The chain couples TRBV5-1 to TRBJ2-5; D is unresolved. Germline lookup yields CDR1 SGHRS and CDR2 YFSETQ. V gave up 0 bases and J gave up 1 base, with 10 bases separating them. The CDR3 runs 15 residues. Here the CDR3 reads CASSLVLGTQETQYF. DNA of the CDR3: TGCGCCAGCAGCTTGGTCTTGGGAACCCAAGAGACCCAGTACTTC.

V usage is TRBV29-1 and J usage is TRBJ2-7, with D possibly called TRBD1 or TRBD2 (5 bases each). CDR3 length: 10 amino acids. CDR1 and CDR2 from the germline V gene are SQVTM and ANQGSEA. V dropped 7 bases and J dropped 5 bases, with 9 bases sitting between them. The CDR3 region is CSARDHEQYF. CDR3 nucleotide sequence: TGCAGCGCACGGGACCACGAGCAGTACTTC.

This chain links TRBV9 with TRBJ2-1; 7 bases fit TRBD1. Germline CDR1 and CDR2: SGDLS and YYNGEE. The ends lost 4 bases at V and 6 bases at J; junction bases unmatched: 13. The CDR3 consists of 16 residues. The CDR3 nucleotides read TGTGCCAGCAGCCTCCCAGCAGGGGGACGACGCAATGAGCAGTTCTTC. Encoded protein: CASSLPAGGRRNEQFF.

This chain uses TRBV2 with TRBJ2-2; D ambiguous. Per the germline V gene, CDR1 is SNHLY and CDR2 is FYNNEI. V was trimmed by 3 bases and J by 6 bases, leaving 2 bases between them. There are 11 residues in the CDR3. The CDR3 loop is CASSDAGELFF. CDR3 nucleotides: TGTGCCAGCAGTGACGCCGGGGAGCTGTTTTTT.

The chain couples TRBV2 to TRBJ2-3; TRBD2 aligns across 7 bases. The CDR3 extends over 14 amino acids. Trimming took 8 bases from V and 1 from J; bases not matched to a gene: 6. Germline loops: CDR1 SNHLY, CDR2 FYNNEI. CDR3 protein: CASPTSRGTDTQYF. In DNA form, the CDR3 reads TGTGCCAGCCCGACTAGCCGAGGCACAGATACGCAGTATTTT. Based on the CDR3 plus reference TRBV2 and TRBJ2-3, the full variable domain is EPEVTQTPSHQVTQMGQEVILRCVPISNHLYFYWYRQILGQKVEFLVSFYNNEISEKSEIFDDQFSVERPDGSNFTLKIRSTKLEDSAMYFCASPTSRGTDTQYFGPGTRLTVL.

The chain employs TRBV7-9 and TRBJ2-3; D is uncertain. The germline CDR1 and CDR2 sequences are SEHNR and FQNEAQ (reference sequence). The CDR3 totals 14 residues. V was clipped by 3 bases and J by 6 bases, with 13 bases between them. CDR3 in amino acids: CASSFILRPDTQYF. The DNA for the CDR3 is TGTGCCAGCAGCTTCATTCTTAGACCGGATACGCAGTATTTT.

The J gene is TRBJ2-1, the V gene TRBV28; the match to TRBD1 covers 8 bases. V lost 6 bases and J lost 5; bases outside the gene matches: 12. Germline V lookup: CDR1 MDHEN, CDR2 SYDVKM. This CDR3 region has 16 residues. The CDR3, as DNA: TGTGCCAGCAGACCAACGGCCGGGACAGGTAACAATGAGCAGTTCTTC. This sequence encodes CASRPTAGTGNNEQFF.

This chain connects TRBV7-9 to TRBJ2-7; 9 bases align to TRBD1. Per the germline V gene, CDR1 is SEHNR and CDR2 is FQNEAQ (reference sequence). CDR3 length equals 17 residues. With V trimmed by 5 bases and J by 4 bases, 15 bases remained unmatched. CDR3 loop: CASSAMGTDRGSYEQYF. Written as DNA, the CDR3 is TGTGCCAGCAGCGCTATGGGCACTGACAGGGGGAGTTACGAGCAGTACTTC. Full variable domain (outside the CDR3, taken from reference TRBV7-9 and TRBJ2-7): DTGVSQNPRHKITKRGQNVTFRCDPISEHNRLYWYRQTLGQGPEFLTYFQNEAQLEKSRLLSDRFSAERPKGSFSTLEIQRTEQGDSAMYLCASSAMGTDRGSYEQYFGPGTRLTVT.

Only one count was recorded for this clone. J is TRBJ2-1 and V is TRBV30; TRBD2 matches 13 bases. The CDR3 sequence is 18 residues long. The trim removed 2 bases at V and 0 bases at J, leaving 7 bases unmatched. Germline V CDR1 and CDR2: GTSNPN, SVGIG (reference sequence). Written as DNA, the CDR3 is TGTGCCTGGAGTTTTGGACTAGCGGGAGACTTCTCCTACAATGAGCAGTTCTTC. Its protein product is CAWSFGLAGDFSYNEQFF.

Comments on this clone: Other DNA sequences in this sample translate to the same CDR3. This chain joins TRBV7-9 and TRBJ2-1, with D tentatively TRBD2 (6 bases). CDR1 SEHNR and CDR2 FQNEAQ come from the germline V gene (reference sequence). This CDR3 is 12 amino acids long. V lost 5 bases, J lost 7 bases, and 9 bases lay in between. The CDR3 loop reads CASSLEGNEQFF. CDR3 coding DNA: TGTGCCAGCAGCCTGGAGGGGAATGAGCAGTTCTTC.

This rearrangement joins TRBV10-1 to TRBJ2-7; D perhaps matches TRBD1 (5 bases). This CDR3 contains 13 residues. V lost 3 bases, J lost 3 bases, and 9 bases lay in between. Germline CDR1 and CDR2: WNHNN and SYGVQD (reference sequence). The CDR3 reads CASSDPGFYEQYF. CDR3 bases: TGCGCCAGCAGTGACCCAGGGTTCTACGAGCAGTACTTC.

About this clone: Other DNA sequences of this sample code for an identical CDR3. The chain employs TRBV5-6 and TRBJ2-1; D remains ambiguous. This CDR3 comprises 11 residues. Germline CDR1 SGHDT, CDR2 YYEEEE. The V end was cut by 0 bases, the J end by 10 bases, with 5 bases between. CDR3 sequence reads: CASSLGREQFF. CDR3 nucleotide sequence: TGTGCCAGCAGCTTGGGGCGGGAGCAGTTCTTC.

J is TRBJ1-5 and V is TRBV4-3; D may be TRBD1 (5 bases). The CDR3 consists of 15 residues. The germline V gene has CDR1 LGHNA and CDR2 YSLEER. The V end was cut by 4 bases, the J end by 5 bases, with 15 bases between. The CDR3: CASSPSAGDDQPQHF. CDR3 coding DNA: TGCGCCAGCAGCCCCAGCGCGGGGGATGATCAGCCCCAGCATTTT.

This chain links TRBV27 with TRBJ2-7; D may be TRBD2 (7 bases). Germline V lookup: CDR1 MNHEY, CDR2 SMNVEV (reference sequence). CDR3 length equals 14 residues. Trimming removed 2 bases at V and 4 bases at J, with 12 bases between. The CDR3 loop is CASSLGGGKYEQYF. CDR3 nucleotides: TGTGCCAGCAGTTTAGGCGGGGGCAAATACGAGCAGTACTTC.

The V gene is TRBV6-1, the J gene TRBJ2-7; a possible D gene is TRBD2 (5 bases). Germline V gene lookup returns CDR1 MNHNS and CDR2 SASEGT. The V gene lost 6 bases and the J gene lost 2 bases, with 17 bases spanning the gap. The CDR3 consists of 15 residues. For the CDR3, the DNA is TGTGCCAGCAGCCGTCAGCGGTTATCAGCCTACGAGCAGTACTTC. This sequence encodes CASSRQRLSAYEQYF.

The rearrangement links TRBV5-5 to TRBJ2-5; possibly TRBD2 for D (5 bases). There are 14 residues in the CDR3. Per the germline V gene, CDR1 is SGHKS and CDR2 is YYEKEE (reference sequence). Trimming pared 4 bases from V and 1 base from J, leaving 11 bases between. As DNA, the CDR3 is TGTGCCAGCAGCCAAACTAGATTCCAAGAGACCCAGTACTTC. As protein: CASSQTRFQETQYF.

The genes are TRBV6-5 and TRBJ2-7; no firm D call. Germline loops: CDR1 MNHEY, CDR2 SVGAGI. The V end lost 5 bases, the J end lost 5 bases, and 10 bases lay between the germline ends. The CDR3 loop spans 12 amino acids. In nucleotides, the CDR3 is TGTGCCAGCAGTAGTAAGTGGGACGAGCAGTACTTC. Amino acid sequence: CASSSKWDEQYF.

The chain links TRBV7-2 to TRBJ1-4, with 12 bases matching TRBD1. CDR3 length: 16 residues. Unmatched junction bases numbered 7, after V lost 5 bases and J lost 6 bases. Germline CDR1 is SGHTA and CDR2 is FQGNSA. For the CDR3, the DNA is TGTGCCAGCAGCCACCCCCGGGACAGGGGGCATGAAAAACTGTTTTTT. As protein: CASSHPRDRGHEKLFF.

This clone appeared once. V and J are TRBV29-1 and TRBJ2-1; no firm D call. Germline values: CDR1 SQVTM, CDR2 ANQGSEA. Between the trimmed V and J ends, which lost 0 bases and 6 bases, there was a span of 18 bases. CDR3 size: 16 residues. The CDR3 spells CSVEDPAALYPNEQFF. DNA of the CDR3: TGCAGCGTTGAAGATCCGGCAGCCTTATACCCCAATGAGCAGTTCTTC.

The CDR3 coding sequence is TGTGCCGGCTTTAGCAATGAGCAGTTCTTC. Its protein product is CAGFSNEQFF. The chain combines TRBV9 with TRBJ2-1; D call uncertain. Trimming removed 10 bases at V and 6 bases at J, with 8 bases between. Germline V gives CDR1 SGDLS, CDR2 YYNGEE. The CDR3 extends over 10 amino acids.

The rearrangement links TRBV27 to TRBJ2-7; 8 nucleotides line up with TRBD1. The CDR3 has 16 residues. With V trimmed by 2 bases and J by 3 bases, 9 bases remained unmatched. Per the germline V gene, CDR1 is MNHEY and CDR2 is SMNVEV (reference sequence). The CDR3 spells CASSLGVAGGVYEQYF. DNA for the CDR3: TGTGCCAGCAGTTTAGGGGTGGCAGGGGGCGTCTACGAGCAGTACTTC.

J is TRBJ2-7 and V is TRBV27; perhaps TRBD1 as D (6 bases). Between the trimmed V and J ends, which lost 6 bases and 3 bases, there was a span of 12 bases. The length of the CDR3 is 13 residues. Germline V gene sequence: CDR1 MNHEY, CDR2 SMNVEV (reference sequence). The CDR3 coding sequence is TGTGCCAGCAGCCAACAGGGATACTACGAGCAGTACTTC. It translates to CASSQQGYYEQYF.